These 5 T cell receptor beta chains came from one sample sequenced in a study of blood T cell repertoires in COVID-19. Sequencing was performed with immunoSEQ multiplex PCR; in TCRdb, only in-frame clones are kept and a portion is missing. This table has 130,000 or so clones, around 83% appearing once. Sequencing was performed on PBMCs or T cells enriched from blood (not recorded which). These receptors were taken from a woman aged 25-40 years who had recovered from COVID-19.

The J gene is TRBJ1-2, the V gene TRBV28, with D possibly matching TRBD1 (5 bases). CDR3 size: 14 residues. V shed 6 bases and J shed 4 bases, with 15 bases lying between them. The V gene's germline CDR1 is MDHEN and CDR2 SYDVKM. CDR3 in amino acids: CASRMGLRSYGYTF. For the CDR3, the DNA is TGTGCCAGCAGAATGGGACTGAGAAGCTATGGCTACACCTTC.

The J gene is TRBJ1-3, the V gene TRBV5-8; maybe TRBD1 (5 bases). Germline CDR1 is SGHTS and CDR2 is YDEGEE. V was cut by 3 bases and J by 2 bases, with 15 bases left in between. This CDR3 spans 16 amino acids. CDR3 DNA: TGTGCCAGCAGCTCCGGCCGACAGTCAACTGGAAACACCATATATTTT. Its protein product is CASSSGRQSTGNTIYF.

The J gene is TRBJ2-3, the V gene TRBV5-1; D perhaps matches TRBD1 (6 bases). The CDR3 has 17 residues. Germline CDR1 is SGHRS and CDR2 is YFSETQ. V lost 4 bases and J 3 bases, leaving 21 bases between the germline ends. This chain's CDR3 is CASSNRKKQGWTDTQYF. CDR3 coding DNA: TGCGCCAGCAGCAACCGAAAAAAGCAGGGGTGGACAGATACGCAGTATTTT.

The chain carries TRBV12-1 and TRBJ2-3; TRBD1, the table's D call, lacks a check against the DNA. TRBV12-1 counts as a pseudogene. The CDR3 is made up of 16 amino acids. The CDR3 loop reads CASSLGLVWNTDTQYF. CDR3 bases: TGTGCCAGCAGCTTGGGGCTAGTGTGGAACACAGATACGCAGTATTTT.

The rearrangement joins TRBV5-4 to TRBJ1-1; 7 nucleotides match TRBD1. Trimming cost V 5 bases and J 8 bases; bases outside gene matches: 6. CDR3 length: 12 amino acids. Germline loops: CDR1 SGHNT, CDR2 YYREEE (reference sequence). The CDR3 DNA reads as TGTGCCAGCAGTTCTCAGGGGGTGGAAGCTTTCTTT. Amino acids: CASSSQGVEAFF.